This section outlines one TCR beta chain sequence together with its context. Its antigen is unknown. This record belongs to a study of CD8 T cells in Susac syndrome. Study at large: When blood was drawn, patients with Susac syndrome were on intravenous immunoglobulin alone, on corticosteroids, or therapy-naive.

The diagnostic criteria for definite or probable disease, as recently defined, were met by the patients with Susac syndrome. Random hexamers served to reverse transcribe roughly 0.45 to 1 ug RNA. Via MiXCR, TCRdb re-called the immunoSEQ multiplex PCR reads, giving one row per CDR3 protein. The profile shows 150,000 or so distinct CDR3 sequences, 85% to 95% of them singletons. General observations from the study: It was acknowledged by the study that relatively few individuals were included in its TCR sequencing and HLA analysis. The Susac syndrome CD4+ T cell repertoires displayed no clonal expansion.

The material sequenced was CD4+ T cells from PBMCs. The TCR comes from a human donor with Susac syndrome.

The CDR3 DNA reads as TGTGCCAGCAGTTACAACAGTAAGATGTCGAGGCAGTACTTC. Translated: CASSYNSKMSRQYF. This chain uses TRBV6-5 with TRBJ2-7, with D hard to call. Trimming took off 2 bases at V and 9 bases at J, with 17 bases between the two ends. Germline loops: CDR1 MNHEY, CDR2 SVGAGI. The CDR3 has 14 residues.